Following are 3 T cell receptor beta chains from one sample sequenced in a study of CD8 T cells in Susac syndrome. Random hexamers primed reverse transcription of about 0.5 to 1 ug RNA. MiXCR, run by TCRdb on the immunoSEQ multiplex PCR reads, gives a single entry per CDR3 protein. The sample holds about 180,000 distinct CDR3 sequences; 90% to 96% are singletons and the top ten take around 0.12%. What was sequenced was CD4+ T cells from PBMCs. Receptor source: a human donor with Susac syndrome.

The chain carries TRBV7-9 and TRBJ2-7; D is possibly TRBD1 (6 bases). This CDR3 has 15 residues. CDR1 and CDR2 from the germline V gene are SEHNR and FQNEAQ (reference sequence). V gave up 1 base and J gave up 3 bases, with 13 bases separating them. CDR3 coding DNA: TGTGCCAGCAGCTTAGACGGACAGTGGGGCTACGAGCAGTACGTC. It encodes CASSLDGQWGYEQYV.

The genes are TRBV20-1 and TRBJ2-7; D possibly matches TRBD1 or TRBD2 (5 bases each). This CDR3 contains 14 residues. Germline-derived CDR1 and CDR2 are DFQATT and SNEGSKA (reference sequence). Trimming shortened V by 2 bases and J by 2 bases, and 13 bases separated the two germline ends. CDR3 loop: CSARRDLIPYEQYF. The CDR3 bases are TGCAGTGCTAGAAGGGACCTAATCCCCTACGAGCAGTACTTC.

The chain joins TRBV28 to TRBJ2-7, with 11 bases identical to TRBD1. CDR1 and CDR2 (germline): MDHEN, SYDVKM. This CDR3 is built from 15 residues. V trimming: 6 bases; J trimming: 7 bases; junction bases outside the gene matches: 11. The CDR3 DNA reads TGTGCCAGCAGCCGGACAGGGGGCGAACCGGGTGAGCAGTACGTC. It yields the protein CASSRTGGEPGEQYV.